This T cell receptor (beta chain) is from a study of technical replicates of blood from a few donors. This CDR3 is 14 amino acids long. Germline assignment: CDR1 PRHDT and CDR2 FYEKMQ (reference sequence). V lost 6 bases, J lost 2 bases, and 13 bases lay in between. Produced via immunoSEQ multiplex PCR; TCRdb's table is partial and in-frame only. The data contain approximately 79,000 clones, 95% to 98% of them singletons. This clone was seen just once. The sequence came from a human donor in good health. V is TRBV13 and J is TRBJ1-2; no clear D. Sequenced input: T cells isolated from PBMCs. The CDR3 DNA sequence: TGTGCCAGCAGTTCCAACGGGAGGAACTATGGCTACACCTTC. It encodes CASSSNGRNYGYTF. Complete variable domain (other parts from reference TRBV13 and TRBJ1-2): AAGVIQSPRHLIKEKRETATLKCYPIPRHDTVYWYQQGPGQDPQFLISFYEKMQSDKGSIPDRFSAQQFSDYHSELNMSSLELGDSALYFCASSSNGRNYGYTFGSGTRLTVV.